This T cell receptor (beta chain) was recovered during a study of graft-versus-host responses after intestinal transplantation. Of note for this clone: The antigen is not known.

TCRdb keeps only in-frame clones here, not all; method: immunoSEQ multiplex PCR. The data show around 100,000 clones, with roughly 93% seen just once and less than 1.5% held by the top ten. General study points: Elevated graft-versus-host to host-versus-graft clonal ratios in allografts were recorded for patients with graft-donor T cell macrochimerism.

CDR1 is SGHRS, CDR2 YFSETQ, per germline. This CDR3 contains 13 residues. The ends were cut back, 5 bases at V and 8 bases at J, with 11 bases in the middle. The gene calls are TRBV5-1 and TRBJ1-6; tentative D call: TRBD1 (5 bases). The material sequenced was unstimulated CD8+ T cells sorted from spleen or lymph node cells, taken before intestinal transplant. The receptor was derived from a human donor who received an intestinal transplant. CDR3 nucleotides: TGCGCCAGCAGACCCGGGGCGGATTCACCCCTCCACTTT. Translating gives CASRPGADSPLHF.